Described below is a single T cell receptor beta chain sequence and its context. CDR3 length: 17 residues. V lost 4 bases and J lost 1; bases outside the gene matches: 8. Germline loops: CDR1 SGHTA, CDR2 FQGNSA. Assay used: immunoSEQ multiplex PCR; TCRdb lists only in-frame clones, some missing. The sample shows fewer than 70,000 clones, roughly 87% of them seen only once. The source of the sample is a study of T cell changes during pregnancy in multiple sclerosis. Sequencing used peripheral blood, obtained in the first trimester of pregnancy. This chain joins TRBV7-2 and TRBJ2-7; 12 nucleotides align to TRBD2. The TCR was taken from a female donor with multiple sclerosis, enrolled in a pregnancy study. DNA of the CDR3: TGTGCCAGCAGCTCAAGACTAGCGGGGGCGCGTTCCTACGAGCAGTACTTC. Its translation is CASSSRLAGARSYEQYF.